A selection of T cell receptor beta chains follows, all from one sample in a study of Graves' ophthalmopathy and Graves' hyperthyroidism. TCRdb independently ran MiXCR on the multiplex PCR reads; one entry per CDR3 protein. The sample yields 350,000 to 400,000 distinct CDR3 sequences, about 16% seen once. Sequencing was carried out using peripheral blood. The origin of the receptors is a woman aged 18-30 years with stable Graves' hyperthyroidism. CDR3s include the opening cysteine and the closing phenylalanine or tryptophan. A D gene is named only where the DNA matches it firmly. Some rows have no size entry. The others give once, few or many, or a class for an expanded clone.

>.|TRBV5-1|TRBJ1-5|.
TGCGCCAGCAGCTTGGGCCTCAGTCAGCCCCAGCATTTT
CASSLGLSQPQHF
>.|TRBV2|TRBJ2-7|.
TGTGCCAGCAGTGAAGGGTTACGGGGTACAGGGGAGCAGTACTTC
CASSEGLRGTGEQYF
>TRBD2|TRBV6-1|TRBJ2-5|many
TGTGCCAGCACCTCTTTCTTGGCGGGGGACCAAGAGACCCAGTACTTC
CASTSFLAGDQETQYF
>TRBD1|TRBV2|TRBJ1-2|.
TGTGCCAGCAGTTTACCGGGACAGGGAAGAGATTATGGCTACACCTTC
CASSLPGQGRDYGYTF
>.|TRBV19|TRBJ1-5|.
TGTGCCAGTAGTATAGGGGAACCTGGCCAGCCCCAGCATTTT
CASSIGEPGQPQHF
>.|TRBV4-2|TRBJ2-7|few
TGTGCCAGCAGCCTCCAACAGTTCTCGCGGAAGGCTAATTACGAGCAGTACTTC
CASSLQQFSRKANYEQYF
>TRBD1|TRBV12-3/TRBV12-4|TRBJ1-5|many
TGTGCCAGCAGCCTGACAGGGGCGGAGGGGCAGCCCCAGCATTTT
CASSLTGAEGQPQHF
>.|TRBV28|TRBJ2-7|many
TGTGCCAGCAGTTTATCGGCAGCGGATGGGGAGCAGTACTTC
CASSLSAADGEQYF
>TRBD1|TRBV6-2/TRBV6-3|TRBJ1-2|many
TGTGCCGGCTCAACAGGGGCCAGCTGGATCTATGGCTACACCTTC
CAGSTGASWIYGYTF
>.|TRBV20-1|TRBJ2-7|.
TGCAGTGCTAGTCAAGAGTTGCGGGAGCAGTACTTC
CSASQELREQYF
>TRBD1|TRBV20-1|TRBJ1-1|.
TGCAGTGCTAGAGGCCGAACAGGGGACCCTGAAGCTTTCTTT
CSARGRTGDPEAFF
>.|TRBV29-1|TRBJ2-7|many
TGCAGCACCATGACAGGGAGGTACGAGCAGTACTTC
CSTMTGRYEQYF
>TRBD1|TRBV2|TRBJ1-5|many
TGTGCCAGCAGTATGGACAGGGCGCATCAGCCCCAGCATTTT
CASSMDRAHQPQHF
>TRBD2|TRBV7-3|TRBJ2-5|many
TGTGCCAGCAGCTTGGGACTAGCGCGCCAAGAGACCCAGTACTTC
CASSLGLARQETQYF
>.|TRBV7-9|TRBJ2-7|many
TGTGCCAGCAGCAAACAGGGTTTTGAAGGCTCCGAGCAGTACTTC
CASSKQGFEGSEQYF
>TRBD1|TRBV6-5|TRBJ2-7|.
TGTGCCAGCAGTTACCTCCTGGGACAGCCTCTCTACGAGCAGTACTTC
CASSYLLGQPLYEQYF
>TRBD1|TRBV6-1|TRBJ1-2|many
TGTGCCGTTAGACAGGGCTATGGCTACACCTTC
CAVRQGYGYTF
>.|TRBV7-2|TRBJ1-1|.
TGTGCCAGCAGCTCCCGGGACGGATACACTGAAGCTTTCTTT
CASSSRDGYTEAFF
>.|TRBV12-3/TRBV12-4|TRBJ1-1|many
TGTGCCACGAGTTTGCGGGTGAACACTGAAGCTTTCTTT
CATSLRVNTEAFF
>TRBD1|TRBV19|TRBJ1-1|few
TGTGCCAGTAGTGGGGACAGAATGAACACTGAAGCTTTCTTT
CASSGDRMNTEAFF
>TRBD1|TRBV19|TRBJ1-1|few
TGTGCCAGTAGCGCACAGGGGGCCACTGAAGCTTTCTTT
CASSAQGATEAFF
>TRBD2|TRBV6-1|TRBJ2-4|many
TGTGCCAGCAGTGACAGGGAGGGCAAAAACATTAAGTACTTC
CASSDREGKNIKYF
>.|TRBV12-3/TRBV12-4|TRBJ1-2|many
TGTGCCAGCAGTTTGGGGGGGGGACGCTACACCTTC
CASSLGGGRYTF
>.|TRBV7-6|TRBJ2-7|many
TGTGCCAGCAGCTCTAAGGAAGGGACAAGTCAGCACTTC
CASSSKEGTSQHF